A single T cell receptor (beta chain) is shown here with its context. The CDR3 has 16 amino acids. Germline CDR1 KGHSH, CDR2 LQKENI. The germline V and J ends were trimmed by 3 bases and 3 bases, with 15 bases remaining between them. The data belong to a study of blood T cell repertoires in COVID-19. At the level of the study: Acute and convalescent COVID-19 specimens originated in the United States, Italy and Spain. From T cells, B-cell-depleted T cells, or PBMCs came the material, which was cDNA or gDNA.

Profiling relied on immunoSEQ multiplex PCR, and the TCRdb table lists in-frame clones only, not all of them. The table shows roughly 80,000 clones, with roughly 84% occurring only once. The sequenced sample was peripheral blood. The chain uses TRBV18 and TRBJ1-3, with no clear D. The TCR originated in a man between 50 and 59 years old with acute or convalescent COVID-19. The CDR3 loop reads CASSPTDSVGGNTIYF. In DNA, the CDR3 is TGTGCCAGCTCACCCACCGACTCCGTGGGTGGAAACACCATATATTTT.